This T cell receptor (beta chain) is drawn from a study of low-dose radiotherapy and immunotherapy resistance in tumors. Study-level information: Aspirin was taken orally at 300 mg daily by patients, and this continued for four cycles from cycle 1 day 1.

With TRAV- and TRBV-specific primers, first-strand cDNA was made, covering the alpha and beta chains. The TCRs were subjected to amplification over roughly 20 PCR cycles employing a constant-region primer in conjunction with a V-primer adapter. Amplification (by in vitro transcription) was performed on isolated mRNA. Using its own MiXCR run on the reads, TCRdb lists one record per CDR3 protein. The repertoire includes about 11,000 distinct CDR3 sequences, about 60% of them detected once, and 10% to 15% sits in the top ten. Per germline, CDR1 MNHEY and CDR2 SVGEGT. This CDR3 comprises 15 residues. J lost 3 bases, V lost 7 bases, and 10 bases had no gene match.

The clonotype originates from a human donor with advanced metastatic prostate, ovarian, gallbladder or colorectal cancer (not recorded which). This table probably holds off-target reads from a library built for another chain. This sequence joins TRBV6-2 or TRBV6-3 and TRBJ1-1; 8 positions agree with TRBD1. The CDR3 nucleotides are TGTGCCAGCAAAAAGGGACAGGTATTCGACACTGAAGCTTTCTTT. Translated, it gives CASKKGQVFDTEAFF.